This T cell receptor (beta chain) was obtained from a study of shared clonotypes between healthy human individuals. For the study at large: Each donor contributed plates that comprised three CD4 naive, three CD4 memory, two CD8 naive and one CD8 memory.

Points from the study as a whole: Non-shared clonotypes were found to have lower generation probabilities than the clonotypes that were shared by all four of the sorted-subset donors.

The CDR3 totals 14 residues. V lost 3 bases, J lost 4 bases, and 12 bases lay in between. Looked up from germline, CDR1 is SGHTA and CDR2 is FQGNSA. To note about this clone: Antigen: not known.

Healthy adults negative for HIV, lacking recent acute infections or vaccinations, served as donors. Clones were sequenced by immunoSEQ multiplex PCR, and TCRdb holds only the in-frame ones, with some missing. The sample includes about 1.1 million clones, about 80% of them seen just once. The V gene is TRBV7-2, the J gene TRBJ1-1; maybe TRBD1 (5 bases). The source material was memory CD4+ T cells from PBMCs. Subset defined: CD45RA-negative fraction. This TCR derives from a man aged 18 to 35 in good health. Some clones in this sample may be carry-over from other donors' samples. CDR3 nucleotides: TGTGCCAGCAGCTTGGTTTTTGGGGGCACTGAAGCTTTCTTT. Encoded protein: CASSLVFGGTEAFF.